This entry features one TCR beta chain sequence. This sample was taken from a study of shared clonotypes between healthy human individuals. As defined, naive CD8 cells were CD45RO-negative and positively selected for CCR7, with terminally differentiated effector memory CD45RA+ cells excluded. The healthy adult donors were HIV-negative and reported no recent acute infections or vaccinations. Adults of Caucasian background living in Nashville, Tennessee made up all donors. Produced via immunoSEQ multiplex PCR; TCRdb's table is partial and in-frame only. Of about 2.1 million clones listed, 85% to 95% are singletons. V lost 6 bases, J lost 0 bases, and 15 bases lay in between. The CDR3 spans 17 residues. CDR1 is MDHEN, CDR2 SYDVKM, per germline.

The chain uses TRBV28 and TRBJ2-6, with D possibly matching TRBD1 (5 bases). Sequencing was done on a sample of naive CD8+ T cells from PBMCs. The clonotype originates from a man aged 18 to 30 in good health. Some clones in this sample may be carry-over from other donors' samples. This chain's CDR3 is CASRPTATSSGANVLTF. CDR3 coding DNA: TGTGCCAGCAGACCGACAGCGACGAGCTCTGGGGCCAACGTCCTGACTTTC.